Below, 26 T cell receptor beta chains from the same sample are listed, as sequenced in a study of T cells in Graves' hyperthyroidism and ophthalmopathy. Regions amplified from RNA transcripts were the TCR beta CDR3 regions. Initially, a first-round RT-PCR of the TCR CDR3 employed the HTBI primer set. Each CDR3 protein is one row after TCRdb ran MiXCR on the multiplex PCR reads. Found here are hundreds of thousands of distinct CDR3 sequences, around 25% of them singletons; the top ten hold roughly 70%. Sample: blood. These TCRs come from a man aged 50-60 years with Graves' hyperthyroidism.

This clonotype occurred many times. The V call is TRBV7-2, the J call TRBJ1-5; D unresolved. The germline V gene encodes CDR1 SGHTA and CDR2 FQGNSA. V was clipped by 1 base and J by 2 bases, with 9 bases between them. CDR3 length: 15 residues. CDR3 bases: TGTGCCAGCAGCTTAGTCTCCACGGGCAATCAGCCCCAGCATTTT. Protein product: CASSLVSTGNQPQHF.

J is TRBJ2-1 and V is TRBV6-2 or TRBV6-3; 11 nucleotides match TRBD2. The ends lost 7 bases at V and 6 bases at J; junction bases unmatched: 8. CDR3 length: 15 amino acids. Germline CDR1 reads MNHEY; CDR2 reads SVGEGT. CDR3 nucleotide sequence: TGTGCCAGCATTTCCACTAGCGGGAGCTTCAATGAGCAGTTCTTC. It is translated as CASISTSGSFNEQFF.

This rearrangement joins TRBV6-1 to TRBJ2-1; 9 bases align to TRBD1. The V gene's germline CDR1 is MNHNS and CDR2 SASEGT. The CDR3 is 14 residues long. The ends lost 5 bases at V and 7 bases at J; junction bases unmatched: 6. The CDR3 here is CASSIGQGWNEQFF. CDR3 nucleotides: TGTGCCAGCAGTATTGGACAGGGGTGGAATGAGCAGTTCTTC.

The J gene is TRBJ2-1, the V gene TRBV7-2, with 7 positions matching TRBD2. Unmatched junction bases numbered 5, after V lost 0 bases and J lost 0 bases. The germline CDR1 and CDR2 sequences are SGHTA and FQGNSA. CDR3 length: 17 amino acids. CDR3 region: CASSLAAGAPSYNEQFF. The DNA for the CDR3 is TGTGCCAGCAGCTTAGCGGCGGGAGCCCCCTCCTACAATGAGCAGTTCTTC. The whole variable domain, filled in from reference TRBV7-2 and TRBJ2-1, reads GAGVSQSPSNKVTEKGKDVELRCDPISGHTALYWYRQSLGQGLEFLIYFQGNSAPDKSGLPSDRFSAERTGGSVSTLTIQRTQQEDSAVYLCASSLAAGAPSYNEQFFGPGTRLTVL.

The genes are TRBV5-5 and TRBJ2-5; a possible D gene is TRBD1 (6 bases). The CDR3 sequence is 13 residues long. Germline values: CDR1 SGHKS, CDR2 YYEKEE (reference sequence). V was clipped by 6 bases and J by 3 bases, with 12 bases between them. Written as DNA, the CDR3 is TGTGCCAGCACCTCAGGGGCCGAAGAGACCCAGTACTTC. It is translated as CASTSGAEETQYF.

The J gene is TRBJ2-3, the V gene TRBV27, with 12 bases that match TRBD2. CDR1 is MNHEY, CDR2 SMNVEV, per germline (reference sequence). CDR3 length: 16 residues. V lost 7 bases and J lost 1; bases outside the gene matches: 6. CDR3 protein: CASTVRLAGGTDTQYF. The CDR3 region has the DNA TGTGCCAGCACCGTAAGACTAGCGGGGGGCACAGATACGCAGTATTTT.

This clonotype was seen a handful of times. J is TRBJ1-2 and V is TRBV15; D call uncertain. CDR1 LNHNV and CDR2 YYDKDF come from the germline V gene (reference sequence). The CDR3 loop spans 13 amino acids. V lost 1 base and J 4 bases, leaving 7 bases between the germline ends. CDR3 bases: TGTGCCACCAGCAGAGCTGGGGTCTATGGCTACACCTTC. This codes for CATSRAGVYGYTF. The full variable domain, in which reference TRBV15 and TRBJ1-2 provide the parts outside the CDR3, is DAMVIQNPRYQVTQFGKPVTLSCSQTLNHNVMYWYQQKSSQAPKLLFHYYDKDFNNEADTPDNFQSRRPNTSFCFLDIRSPGLGDTAMYLCATSRAGVYGYTFGSGTRLTVV.

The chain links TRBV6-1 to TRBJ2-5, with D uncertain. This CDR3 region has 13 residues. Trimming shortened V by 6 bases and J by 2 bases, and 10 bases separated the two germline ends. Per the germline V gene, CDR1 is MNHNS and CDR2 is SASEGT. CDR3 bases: TGTGCCAGCAGACCGGGCCAACAAGAGACCCAGTACTTC. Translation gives CASRPGQQETQYF.

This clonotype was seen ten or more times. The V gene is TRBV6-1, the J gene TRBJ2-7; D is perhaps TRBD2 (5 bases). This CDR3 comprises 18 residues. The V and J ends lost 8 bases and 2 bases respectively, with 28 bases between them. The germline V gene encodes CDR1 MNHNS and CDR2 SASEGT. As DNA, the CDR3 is TGTGCCAGCCAGCTCGGCGGGCGGACTCCGACTCGGACCTACGAGCAGTACTTC. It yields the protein CASQLGGRTPTRTYEQYF.

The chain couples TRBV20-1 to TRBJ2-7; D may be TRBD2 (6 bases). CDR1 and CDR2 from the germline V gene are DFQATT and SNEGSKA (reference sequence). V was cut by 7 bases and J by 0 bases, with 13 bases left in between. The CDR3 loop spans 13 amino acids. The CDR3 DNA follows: TGCAGTGTAAGCGGGTCCCTCTCCTACGAGCAGTACTTC. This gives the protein CSVSGSLSYEQYF.

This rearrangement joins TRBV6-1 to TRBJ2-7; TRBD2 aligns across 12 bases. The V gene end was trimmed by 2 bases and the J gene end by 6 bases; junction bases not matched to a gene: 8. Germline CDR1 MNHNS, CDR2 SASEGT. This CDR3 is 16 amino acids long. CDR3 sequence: CASSELASGRASEQYF. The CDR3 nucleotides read TGTGCCAGCAGTGAACTGGCTAGCGGGAGGGCGAGCGAGCAGTACTTC.

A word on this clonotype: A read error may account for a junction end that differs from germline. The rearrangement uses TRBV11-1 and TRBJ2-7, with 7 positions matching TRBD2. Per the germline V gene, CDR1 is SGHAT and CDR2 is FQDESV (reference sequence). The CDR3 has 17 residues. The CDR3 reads CASSQVGLPSSGYEQYF. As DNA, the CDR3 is TGTGCCAGCAGCCAAGTAGGGCTCCCTTCTAGCGGATACGAACAGTACTTC.

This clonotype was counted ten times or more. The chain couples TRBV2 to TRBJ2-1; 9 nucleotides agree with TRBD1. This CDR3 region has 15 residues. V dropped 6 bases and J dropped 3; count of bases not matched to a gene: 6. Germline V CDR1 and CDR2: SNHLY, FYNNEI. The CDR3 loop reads CASSPGTGIYNEQFF. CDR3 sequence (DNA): TGTGCCAGCAGCCCCGGGACAGGGATCTACAATGAGCAGTTCTTC.

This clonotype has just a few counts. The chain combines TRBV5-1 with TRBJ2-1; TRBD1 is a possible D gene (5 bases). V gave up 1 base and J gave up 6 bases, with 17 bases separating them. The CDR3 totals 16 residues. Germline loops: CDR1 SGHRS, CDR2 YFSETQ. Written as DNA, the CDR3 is TGCGCCAGCAGCTTGTGGGCGACAGAGCCCCCCAATGAGCAGTTCTTC. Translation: CASSLWATEPPNEQFF.

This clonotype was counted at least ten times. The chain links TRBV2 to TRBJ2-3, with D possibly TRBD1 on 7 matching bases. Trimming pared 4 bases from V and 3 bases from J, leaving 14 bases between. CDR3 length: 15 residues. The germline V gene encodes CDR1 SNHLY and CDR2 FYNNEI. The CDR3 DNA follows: TGTGCCAGCAGTGGTGGAGGGGGCAGGACAGATACGCAGTATTTT. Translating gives CASSGGGGRTDTQYF.

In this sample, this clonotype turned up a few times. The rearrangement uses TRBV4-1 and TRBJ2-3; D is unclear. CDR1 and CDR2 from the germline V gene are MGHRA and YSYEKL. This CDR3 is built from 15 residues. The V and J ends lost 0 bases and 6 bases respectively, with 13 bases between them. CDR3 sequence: CASSQDRDQRDTQYF. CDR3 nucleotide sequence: TGCGCCAGCAGCCAAGATAGAGACCAAAGGGATACGCAGTATTTT.

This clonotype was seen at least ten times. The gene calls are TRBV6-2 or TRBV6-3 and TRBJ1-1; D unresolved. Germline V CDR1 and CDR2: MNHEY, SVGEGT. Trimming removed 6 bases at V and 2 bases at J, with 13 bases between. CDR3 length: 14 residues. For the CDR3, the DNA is TGTGCCAGCAGGGCGCCCGGGGAAAACACTGAAGCTTTCTTT. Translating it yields CASRAPGENTEAFF.

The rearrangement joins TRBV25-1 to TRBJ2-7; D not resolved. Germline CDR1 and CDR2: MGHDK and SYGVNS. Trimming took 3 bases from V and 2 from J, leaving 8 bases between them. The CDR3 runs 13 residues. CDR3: CASSEAGPYEQYF. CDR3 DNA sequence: TGTGCCAGCAGTGAGGCAGGCCCCTACGAGCAGTACTTC.

The CDR3 DNA follows: TGTGCCAGCAGGCCCCCAAGGGGCACCTACGAGCAGTACTTC. Translating it yields CASRPPRGTYEQYF. This chain links TRBV6-1 with TRBJ2-7; D is perhaps TRBD1 (5 bases). V lost 6 bases to trimming and J lost 2 bases, with 14 bases between them. The CDR3 covers 14 residues. Germline loops: CDR1 MNHNS, CDR2 SASEGT.

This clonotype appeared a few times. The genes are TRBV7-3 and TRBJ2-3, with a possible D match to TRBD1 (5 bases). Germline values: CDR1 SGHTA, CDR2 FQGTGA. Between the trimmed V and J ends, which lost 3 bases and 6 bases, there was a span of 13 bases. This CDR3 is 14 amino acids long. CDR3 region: CASSFSDSVDTQYF. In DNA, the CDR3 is TGTGCCAGCAGCTTCAGCGACAGCGTTGATACGCAGTATTTT.

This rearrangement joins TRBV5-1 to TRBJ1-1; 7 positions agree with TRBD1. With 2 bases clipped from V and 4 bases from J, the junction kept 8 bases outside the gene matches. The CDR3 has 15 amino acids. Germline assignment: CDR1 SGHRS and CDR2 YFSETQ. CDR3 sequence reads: CASSFGAQGGTEAFF. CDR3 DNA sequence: TGCGCCAGCAGCTTCGGGGCTCAGGGGGGCACTGAAGCTTTCTTT. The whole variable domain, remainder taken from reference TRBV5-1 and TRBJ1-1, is KAGVTQTPRYLIKTRGQQVTLSCSPISGHRSVSWYQQTPGQGLQFLFEYFSETQRNKGNFPGRFSGRQFSNSRSEMNVSTLELGDSALYLCASSFGAQGGTEAFFGQGTRLTVV.

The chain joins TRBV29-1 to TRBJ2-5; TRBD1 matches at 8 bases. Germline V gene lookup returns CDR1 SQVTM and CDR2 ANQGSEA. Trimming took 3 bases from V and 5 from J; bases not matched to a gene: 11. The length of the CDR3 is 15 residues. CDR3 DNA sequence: TGCAGCGTTGATGGCGCAGGGGGCGGGTTCGAGACCCAGTACTTC. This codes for CSVDGAGGGFETQYF.

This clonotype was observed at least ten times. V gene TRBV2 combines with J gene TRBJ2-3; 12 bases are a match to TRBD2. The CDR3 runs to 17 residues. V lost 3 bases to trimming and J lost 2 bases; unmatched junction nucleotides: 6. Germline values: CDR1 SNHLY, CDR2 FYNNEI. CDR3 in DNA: TGTGCCAGCAGTGATGGGGGACTAGCGGGTCACACAGATACGCAGTATTTT. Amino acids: CASSDGGLAGHTDTQYF. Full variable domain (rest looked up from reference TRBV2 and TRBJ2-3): EPEVTQTPSHQVTQMGQEVILRCVPISNHLYFYWYRQILGQKVEFLVSFYNNEISEKSEIFDDQFSVERPDGSNFTLKIRSTKLEDSAMYFCASSDGGLAGHTDTQYFGPGTRLTVL.

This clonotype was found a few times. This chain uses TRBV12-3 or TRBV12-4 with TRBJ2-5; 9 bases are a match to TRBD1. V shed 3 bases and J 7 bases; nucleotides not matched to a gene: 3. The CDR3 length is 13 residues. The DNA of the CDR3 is TGTGCCAGCAGTTTCGGGACAGGGTTGACCCAGTACTTC. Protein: CASSFGTGLTQYF.

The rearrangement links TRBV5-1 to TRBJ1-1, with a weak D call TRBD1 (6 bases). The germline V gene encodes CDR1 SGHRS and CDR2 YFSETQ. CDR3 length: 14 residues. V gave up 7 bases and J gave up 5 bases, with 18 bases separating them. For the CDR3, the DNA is TGCGCCAGCTGCCCTGGGGGGGCGACTACTGAAGCTTTCTTT. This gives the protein CASCPGGATTEAFF. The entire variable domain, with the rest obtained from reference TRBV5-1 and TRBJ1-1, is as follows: KAGVTQTPRYLIKTRGQQVTLSCSPISGHRSVSWYQQTPGQGLQFLFEYFSETQRNKGNFPGRFSGRQFSNSRSEMNVSTLELGDSALYLCASCPGGATTEAFFGQGTRLTVV.

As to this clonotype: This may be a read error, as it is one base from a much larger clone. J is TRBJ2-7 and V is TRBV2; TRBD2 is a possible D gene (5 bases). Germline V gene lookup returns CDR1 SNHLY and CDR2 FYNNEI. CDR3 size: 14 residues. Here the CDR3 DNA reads TGTGCCAGCAGCTCGGACTGGAGCTCCTACGAGCACTACTTC. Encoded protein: CASSSDWSSYEHYF.